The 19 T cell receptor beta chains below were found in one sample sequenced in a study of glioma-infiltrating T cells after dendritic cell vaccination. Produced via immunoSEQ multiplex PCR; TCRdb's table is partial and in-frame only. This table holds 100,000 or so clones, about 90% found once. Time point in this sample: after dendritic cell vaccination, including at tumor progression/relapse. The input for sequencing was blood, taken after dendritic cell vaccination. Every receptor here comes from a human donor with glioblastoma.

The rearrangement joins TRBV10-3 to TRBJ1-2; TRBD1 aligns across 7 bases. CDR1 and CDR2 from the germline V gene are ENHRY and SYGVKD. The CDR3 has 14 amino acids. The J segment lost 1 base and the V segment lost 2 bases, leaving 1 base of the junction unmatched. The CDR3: CAISERDSNYGYTF. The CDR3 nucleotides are TGTGCCATCAGTGAGAGGGACAGTAACTATGGCTACACCTTC.

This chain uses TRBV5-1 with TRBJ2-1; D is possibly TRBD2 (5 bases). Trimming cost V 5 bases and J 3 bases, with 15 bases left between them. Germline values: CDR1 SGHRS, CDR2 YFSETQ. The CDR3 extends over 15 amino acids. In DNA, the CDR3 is TGCGCCAGCAGATCCCTTCTAGAGGGCTACAATGAGCAGTTCTTC. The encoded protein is CASRSLLEGYNEQFF.

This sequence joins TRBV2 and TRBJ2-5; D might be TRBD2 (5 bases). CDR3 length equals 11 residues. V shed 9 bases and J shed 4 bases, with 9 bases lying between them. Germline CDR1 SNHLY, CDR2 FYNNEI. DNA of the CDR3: TGTGCCAGTCTAGCACGAGAGACCCAGTACTTC. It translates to CASLARETQYF.

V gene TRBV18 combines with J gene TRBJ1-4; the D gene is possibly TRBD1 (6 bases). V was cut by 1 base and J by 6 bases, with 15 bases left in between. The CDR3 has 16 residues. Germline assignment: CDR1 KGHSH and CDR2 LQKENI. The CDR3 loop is CASSPRRVGADEKLFF. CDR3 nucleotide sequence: TGTGCCAGCTCACCACGAAGGGTGGGGGCAGATGAAAAACTGTTTTTT.

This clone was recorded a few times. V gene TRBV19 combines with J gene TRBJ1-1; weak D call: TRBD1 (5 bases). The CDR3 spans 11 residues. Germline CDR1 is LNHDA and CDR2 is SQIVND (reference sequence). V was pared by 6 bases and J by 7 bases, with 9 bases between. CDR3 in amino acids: CASRYDSEAFF. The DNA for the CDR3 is TGTGCCAGTAGATACGACAGTGAAGCTTTCTTT.

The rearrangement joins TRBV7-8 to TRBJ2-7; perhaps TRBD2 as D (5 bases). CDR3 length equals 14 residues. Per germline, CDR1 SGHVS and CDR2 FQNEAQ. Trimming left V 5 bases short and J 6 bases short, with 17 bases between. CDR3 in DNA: TGTGCCAGCAGCAGCAAGGCCATAGCGCGCGAGCAGTACTTC. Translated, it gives CASSSKAIAREQYF. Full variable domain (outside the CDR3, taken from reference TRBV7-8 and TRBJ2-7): GAGVSQSPRYKVAKRGQDVALRCDPISGHVSLFWYQQALGQGPEFLTYFQNEAQLDKSGLPSDRFFAERPEGSVSTLKIQRTQQEDSAVYLCASSSKAIAREQYFGPGTRLTVT.

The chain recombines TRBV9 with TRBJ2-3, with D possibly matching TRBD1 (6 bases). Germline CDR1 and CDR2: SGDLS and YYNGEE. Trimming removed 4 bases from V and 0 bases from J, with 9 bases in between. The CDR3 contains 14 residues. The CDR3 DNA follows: TGTGCCAGCAGCCTGGGACACAGCACAGATACGCAGTATTTT. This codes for CASSLGHSTDTQYF.

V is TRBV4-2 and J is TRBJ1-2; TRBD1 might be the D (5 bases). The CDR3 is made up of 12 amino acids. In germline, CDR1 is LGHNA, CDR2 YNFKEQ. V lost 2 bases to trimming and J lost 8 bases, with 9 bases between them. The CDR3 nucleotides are TGTGCCAGCAGCCAAAGGGGCGTGGGCTACACCTTC. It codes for CASSQRGVGYTF.

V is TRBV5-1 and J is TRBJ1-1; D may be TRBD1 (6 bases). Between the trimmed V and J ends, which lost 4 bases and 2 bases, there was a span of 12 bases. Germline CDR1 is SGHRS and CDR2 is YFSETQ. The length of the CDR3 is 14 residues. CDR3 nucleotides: TGCGCCAGCAGCCCCGGGACATTTAACACTGAAGCTTTCTTT. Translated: CASSPGTFNTEAFF.

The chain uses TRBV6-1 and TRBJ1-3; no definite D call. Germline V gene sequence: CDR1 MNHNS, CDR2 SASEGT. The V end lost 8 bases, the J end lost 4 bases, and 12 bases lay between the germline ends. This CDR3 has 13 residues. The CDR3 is CASRRAAGNTIYF. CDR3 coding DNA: TGTGCCAGCCGGCGGGCCGCCGGAAACACCATATATTTT.

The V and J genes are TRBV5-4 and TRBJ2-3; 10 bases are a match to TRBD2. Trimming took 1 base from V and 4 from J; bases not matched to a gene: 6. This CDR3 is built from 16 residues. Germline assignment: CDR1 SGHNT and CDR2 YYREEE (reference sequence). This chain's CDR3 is CASSLRVAGGADTQYF. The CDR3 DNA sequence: TGTGCCAGCAGCTTGCGAGTAGCGGGAGGAGCAGATACGCAGTATTTT.

This CDR3 is CASSLLAGDRYEQYF. In DNA form, the CDR3 reads TGTGCCAGCAGTTTACTAGCGGGAGATCGCTACGAGCAGTACTTC. The V call is TRBV27, the J call TRBJ2-7; 10 bases line up with TRBD2. This CDR3 has 15 residues. V was clipped by 2 bases and J by 3 bases; unmatched bases: 4. CDR1 and CDR2 (germline): MNHEY, SMNVEV (reference sequence).

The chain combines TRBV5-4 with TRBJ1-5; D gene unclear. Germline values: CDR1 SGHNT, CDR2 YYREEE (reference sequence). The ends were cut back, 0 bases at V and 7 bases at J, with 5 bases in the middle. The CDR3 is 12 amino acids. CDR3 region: CASSLDGQPQHF. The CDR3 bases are TGTGCCAGCAGCTTGGACGGGCAGCCCCAGCATTTT.

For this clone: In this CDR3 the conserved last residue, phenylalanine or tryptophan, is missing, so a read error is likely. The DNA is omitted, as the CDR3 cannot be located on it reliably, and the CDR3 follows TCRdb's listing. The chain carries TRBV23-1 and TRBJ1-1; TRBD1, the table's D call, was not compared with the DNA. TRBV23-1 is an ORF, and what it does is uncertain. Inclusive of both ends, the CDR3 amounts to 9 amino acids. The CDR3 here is CASRGQCRV.

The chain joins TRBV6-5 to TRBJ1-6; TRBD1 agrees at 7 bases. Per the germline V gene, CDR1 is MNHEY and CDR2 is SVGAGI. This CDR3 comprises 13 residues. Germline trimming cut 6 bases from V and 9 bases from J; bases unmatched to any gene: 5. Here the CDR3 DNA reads TGTGCCAGCAGGGACAGGCGGGCTTCACCCCTCCACTTT. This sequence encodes CASRDRRASPLHF.

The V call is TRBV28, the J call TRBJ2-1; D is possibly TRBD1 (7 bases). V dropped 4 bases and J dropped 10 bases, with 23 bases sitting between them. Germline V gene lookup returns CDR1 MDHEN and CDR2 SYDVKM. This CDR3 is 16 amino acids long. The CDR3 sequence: CASSSTSFRGLKEQFF. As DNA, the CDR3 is TGTGCCAGCAGTTCCACTAGCTTTAGGGGGCTGAAGGAGCAGTTCTTC.

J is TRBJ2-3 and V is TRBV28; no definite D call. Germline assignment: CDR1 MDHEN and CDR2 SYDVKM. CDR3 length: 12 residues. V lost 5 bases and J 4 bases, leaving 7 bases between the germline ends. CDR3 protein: CASSPLSDTQYF. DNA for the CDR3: TGTGCCAGCAGTCCCCTATCAGATACGCAGTATTTT.

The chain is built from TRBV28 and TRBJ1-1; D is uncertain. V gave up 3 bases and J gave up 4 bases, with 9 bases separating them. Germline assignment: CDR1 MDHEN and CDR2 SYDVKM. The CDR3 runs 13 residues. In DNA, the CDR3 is TGTGCCAGCAGTTTGGTGGCCCCCACTGAAGCTTTCTTT. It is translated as CASSLVAPTEAFF.

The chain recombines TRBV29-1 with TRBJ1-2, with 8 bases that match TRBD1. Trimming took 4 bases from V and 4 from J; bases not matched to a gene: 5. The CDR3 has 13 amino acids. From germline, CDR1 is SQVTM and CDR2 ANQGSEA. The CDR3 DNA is TGCAGCGTTGCACAGGGGGAAAGCTATGGCTACACCTTC. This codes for CSVAQGESYGYTF.